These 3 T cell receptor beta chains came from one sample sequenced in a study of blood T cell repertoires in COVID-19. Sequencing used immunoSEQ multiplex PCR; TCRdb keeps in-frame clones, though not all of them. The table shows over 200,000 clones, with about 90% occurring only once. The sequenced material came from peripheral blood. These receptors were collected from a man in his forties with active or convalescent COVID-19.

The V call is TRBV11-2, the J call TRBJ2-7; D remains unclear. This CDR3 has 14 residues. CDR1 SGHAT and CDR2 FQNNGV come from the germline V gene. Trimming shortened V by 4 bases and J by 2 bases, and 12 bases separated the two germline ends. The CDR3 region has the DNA TGTGCCAGCAGCTCCCTGAAAACAGCCTACGAGCAGTACTTC. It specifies CASSSLKTAYEQYF.

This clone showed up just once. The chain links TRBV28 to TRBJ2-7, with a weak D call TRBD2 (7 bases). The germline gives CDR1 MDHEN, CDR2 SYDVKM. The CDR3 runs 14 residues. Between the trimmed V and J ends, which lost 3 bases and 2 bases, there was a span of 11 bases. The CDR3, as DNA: TGTGCCAGCAGTTTGGGAGGGGGGGCCTACGAGCAGTACTTC. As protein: CASSLGGGAYEQYF.

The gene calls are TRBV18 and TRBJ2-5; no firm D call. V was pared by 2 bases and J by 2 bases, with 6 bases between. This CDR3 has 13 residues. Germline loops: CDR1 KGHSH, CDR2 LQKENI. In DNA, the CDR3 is TGTGCCAGCTCACCAACAGAGCAAGAGACCCAGTACTTC. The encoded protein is CASSPTEQETQYF. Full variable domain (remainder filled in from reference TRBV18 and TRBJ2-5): NAGVMQNPRHLVRRRGQEARLRCSPMKGHSHVYWYRQLPEEGLKFMVYLQKENIIDESGMPKERFSAEFPKEGPSILRIQQVVRGDSAAYFCASSPTEQETQYFGPGTRLLVL.